This T cell receptor (beta chain) was captured by sequencing in a study of control samples from healthy donors and cancer patients (dated by TCRdb to 2020 to 2022). Libraries were built with the immunoSEQ multiplex PCR assay. TCRdb retrieved this table from immuneACCESS and kept in-frame rearrangements only. Not all clones are present; in checked studies, unresolved V genes account for under half, and no reason is known for the remainder. The sample includes about 59,000 clones, with roughly nine tenths observed a single time. Less than 2% of the sample is taken by the ten largest. On this clone itself: Which antigen it targets is not known. No much larger clone exists at a distance of one base, and base qualities are not known.

Between the V and J ends, shortened by 0 bases and 6 bases respectively, the junction contains 9 bases. Based on the germline V gene, the CDR1 and CDR2 sequences are SGHRS and YFSETQ. The CDR3 starts with the cysteine, ends with the phenylalanine, and has 13 residues. The entry retains the CDR3 DNA only, 39 bases that are in frame from base 1. This sequence was found in a man aged 40-49 years with colorectal cancer. The sequence links TRBV5-1 to TRBJ1-1; the D gene cannot be resolved reliably. Sequenced material: PBMCs. CDR3 region: CASSLGRGAEAFF. At the DNA level, the sequence is TGCGCCAGCAGCTTGGGTCGGGGAGCTGAAGCTTTCTTT.